One and the same sample provided the 20 T cell receptor beta chains below, sequenced in a study of blood T cell repertoires in COVID-19. Clones were read by immunoSEQ multiplex PCR, and TCRdb kept only the in-frame ones, dropping some. The repertoire includes some 120,000 clones, roughly three quarters of them detected once, and 7.9% sits in the top ten. Sequenced sample: peripheral blood. Every receptor here comes from a human donor in a cohort sampled during active COVID-19.

This chain connects TRBV19 to TRBJ1-5; D not resolved. The CDR3 is 18 residues long. The V end lost 0 bases, the J end lost 0 bases, and 15 bases lay between the germline ends. CDR1 and CDR2 from the germline V gene are LNHDA and SQIVND (reference sequence). CDR3 amino acids: CASSIDRGGDPSNQPQHF. Written as DNA, the CDR3 is TGTGCCAGTAGTATAGATCGAGGAGGAGATCCTAGCAATCAGCCCCAGCATTTT.

The chain couples TRBV2 to TRBJ1-5; D unresolved. The V and J ends lost 2 bases and 3 bases respectively, with 8 bases between them. Germline V gene data show CDR1 as SNHLY and CDR2 as FYNNEI. The CDR3 is 14 residues long. The CDR3 coding sequence is TGTGCCAGCAGTGAATTACAGACCAATCAGCCCCAGCATTTT. Protein: CASSELQTNQPQHF.

The CDR3 DNA is TGTGCCAGTAGTATTAGACTAGGGAGCTCCTACGAGCAGTACTTC. It is translated as CASSIRLGSSYEQYF. This rearrangement joins TRBV19 to TRBJ2-7; a possible D gene is TRBD2 (6 bases). The CDR3 spans 15 residues. Trimming took 3 bases from V and 0 from J, leaving 12 bases between them. Germline lookup yields CDR1 LNHDA and CDR2 SQIVND (reference sequence).

This clone has only one observation. The chain couples TRBV13 to TRBJ1-1; maybe TRBD1 (5 bases). The V gene lost 0 bases and the J gene lost 1 base, with 9 bases spanning the gap. CDR3 size: 15 residues. Germline V gives CDR1 PRHDT, CDR2 FYEKMQ (reference sequence). The CDR3 DNA reads as TGTGCCAGCAGCTTAGGCGGACACTCGAACACTGAAGCTTTCTTT. Translating gives CASSLGGHSNTEAFF.

The chain links TRBV6-2 or TRBV6-3 to TRBJ1-3; D uncertain. In germline, CDR1 is MNHEY, CDR2 SVGEGT. CDR3 size: 14 residues. The ends were cut back, 3 bases at V and 0 bases at J, with 6 bases in the middle. This chain's CDR3 is CASSYSSSGNTIYF. The CDR3 DNA reads as TGTGCCAGCAGTTATTCCAGCTCTGGAAACACCATATATTTT.

The V and J genes are TRBV6-5 and TRBJ1-4; 7 nucleotides match TRBD1. Per the germline V gene, CDR1 is MNHEY and CDR2 is SVGAGI. V was pared by 5 bases and J by 6 bases, with 6 bases of the junction left unmatched. This CDR3 comprises 14 residues. CDR3: CASSRGGEDEKLFF. DNA of the CDR3: TGTGCCAGCAGTCGAGGGGGCGAAGATGAAAAACTGTTTTTT.

The rearrangement joins TRBV6-1 to TRBJ2-7; the match to TRBD1 covers 9 bases. Germline V gene sequence: CDR1 MNHNS, CDR2 SASEGT. With V trimmed by 3 bases and J by 7 bases, 7 bases remained unmatched. The CDR3 is made up of 14 amino acids. The CDR3 here is CASSDSDRGGEQYF. The CDR3, as DNA: TGTGCCAGCAGTGATTCGGACAGGGGAGGGGAGCAGTACTTC.

The table lists this clone with a few counts. The chain is built from TRBV6-5 and TRBJ1-1, with D perhaps matching TRBD1 (5 bases). The CDR3 sequence is 11 residues long. Trimming pared 6 bases from V and 6 bases from J, leaving 8 bases between. From germline, CDR1 is MNHEY and CDR2 SVGAGI. CDR3 amino acids: CASRRTSEAFF. The CDR3 bases are TGTGCCAGCAGGCGGACATCTGAAGCTTTCTTT.

The J gene is TRBJ1-1, the V gene TRBV27, with D perhaps TRBD1 (5 bases). This CDR3 has 16 residues. Germline V gives CDR1 MNHEY, CDR2 SMNVEV (reference sequence). V was shortened by 6 bases and J by 0 bases, with 17 bases between the two germline ends. CDR3 loop: CASSNNGGSMNTEAFF. The CDR3 region has the DNA TGTGCCAGCAGCAATAACGGGGGGTCTATGAACACTGAAGCTTTCTTT.

The chain uses TRBV3-1 (or the pseudogene TRBV3-2) and TRBJ1-1; 8 bases align to TRBD1. CDR1 LGHDT and CDR2 YNNKEL come from the germline V gene (reference sequence). The trim removed 0 bases at V and 0 bases at J, leaving 6 bases unmatched. The CDR3 spans 17 residues. The CDR3 coding sequence is TGTGCCAGCAGCCAAGATCTAGGGGACAGGCTGAACACTGAAGCTTTCTTT. Residues: CASSQDLGDRLNTEAFF.

V and J are TRBV2 and TRBJ1-6; D gene ambiguous. Germline lookup yields CDR1 SNHLY and CDR2 FYNNEI. The length of the CDR3 is 14 residues. V was cut by 10 bases and J by 7 bases, with 17 bases left in between. The CDR3 sequence is CATSVDNGNSPLHF. CDR3 DNA sequence: TGTGCCACCTCTGTTGACAACGGAAATTCACCCCTCCACTTT.

The V gene is TRBV5-1, the J gene TRBJ1-1, with 10 nucleotides matching TRBD1. Germline values: CDR1 SGHRS, CDR2 YFSETQ. The CDR3 contains 17 residues. Unmatched junction bases numbered 11, after V lost 3 bases and J lost 3 bases. The CDR3: CASSYSDPGQGYTEAFF. CDR3 bases: TGCGCCAGCAGCTACTCAGATCCGGGACAGGGGTACACTGAAGCTTTCTTT.

The chain recombines TRBV7-6 with TRBJ2-7; 9 bases are a match to TRBD1. After removal of 1 base from V and 3 bases from J, the junction contained 7 bases not matched to a gene. CDR1 is SGHVS, CDR2 FNYEAQ, per germline. This CDR3 spans 16 amino acids. The CDR3 here is CASSLDPGQGIYEQYF. In DNA form, the CDR3 reads TGTGCCAGCAGCTTAGACCCGGGACAGGGTATCTACGAGCAGTACTTC.

The rearrangement links TRBV7-3 to TRBJ2-2; 8 bases are shared with TRBD2. The CDR3 has 19 residues. Losses at the gene ends were 4 bases for V and 5 bases for J; bases not matched to a gene: 18. Per the germline V gene, CDR1 is SGHTA and CDR2 is FQGTGA. As DNA, the CDR3 is TGTGCCAGCAGCTCCACCTCACAGGGACGGGGGGGTTCGACCGGGGAGCTGTTTTTT. Protein product: CASSSTSQGRGGSTGELFF.

This chain links TRBV6-2 or TRBV6-3 with TRBJ2-7; 9 bases match TRBD2. Germline values: CDR1 MNHEY, CDR2 SVGEGT. V lost 0 bases to trimming and J lost 3 bases; unmatched junction nucleotides: 12. This CDR3 spans 18 amino acids. CDR3: CASSYSVIAGATDYEQYF. The DNA of the CDR3 is TGTGCCAGCAGTTACTCGGTTATAGCGGGGGCCACCGACTACGAGCAGTACTTC.

The CDR3 loop is CSVDTRVRTQGGTEAFF. The CDR3 DNA follows: TGCAGCGTCGACACCCGAGTAAGGACACAGGGAGGGACTGAAGCTTTCTTT. This chain uses TRBV29-1 with TRBJ1-1; maybe TRBD1 (6 bases). Germline-derived CDR1 and CDR2 are SQVTM and ANQGSEA. CDR3 length: 17 residues. Trimming removed 6 bases from V and 5 bases from J, with 28 bases in between.

The J gene is TRBJ2-7, the V gene TRBV11-3; 12 bases line up with TRBD2. Looked up from germline, CDR1 is SGHNT and CDR2 is YENEEA. V trimming: 3 bases; J trimming: 7 bases; junction bases outside the gene matches: 1. This CDR3 spans 13 amino acids. Here the CDR3 DNA reads TGTGCCAGCAGCTTCGGGACTAGCGGGGAGCAGTACTTC. It codes for CASSFGTSGEQYF.

This chain uses TRBV30 with TRBJ2-7, with a weak D call TRBD1 (5 bases). The CDR3 loop spans 13 amino acids. Trimming took off 0 bases at V and 3 bases at J, with 9 bases between the two ends. The germline CDR1 and CDR2 sequences are GTSNPN and SVGIG (reference sequence). For the CDR3, the DNA is TGTGCCTGGAGTGTACAGGCAGGCTACGAGCAGTACTTC. It is translated as CAWSVQAGYEQYF.

The chain joins TRBV5-5 to TRBJ1-2; no firm D call. V lost 4 bases, J lost 3 bases, and 13 bases lay in between. Germline assignment: CDR1 SGHKS and CDR2 YYEKEE (reference sequence). The CDR3 spans 14 residues. CDR3 sequence: CASSGSNPDYGYTF. For the CDR3, the DNA is TGTGCCAGCAGCGGGAGCAATCCGGACTATGGCTACACCTTC.

The gene calls are TRBV29-1 and TRBJ1-1; possibly TRBD1 for D (6 bases). Looked up from germline, CDR1 is SQVTM and CDR2 is ANQGSEA. V was cut by 1 base and J by 5 bases, with 11 bases left in between. This CDR3 has 13 amino acids. The CDR3 sequence is CSVEAGERTEAFF. The CDR3 DNA reads as TGCAGCGTTGAAGCAGGGGAAAGGACTGAAGCTTTCTTT.